Given below is one T cell receptor (beta chain) in context. This sample stems from a study of blood T cell repertoires in COVID-19. Looking at the study overall: Collection of acute and convalescent COVID-19 samples took place in the United States, Italy and Spain.

In the source study's methods: Amplification with reference gene primers provided the estimates of nucleated cell counts. Using immunoSEQ multiplex PCR, the repertoire was profiled, and TCRdb retains in-frame clones only, with some absent. V and J calls and clone size are as listed in that table; D and trimming were resolved from the DNA. The sample lists about 93,000 clones, roughly 89% occurring once. CDR1 is SNHLY and CDR2 is FYNNEI in the germline V gene. The CDR3 totals 18 residues. The ends were cut back, 4 bases at V and 7 bases at J, with 23 bases in the middle. The clonotype comes from a middle-aged man with acute or convalescent COVID-19. This chain joins TRBV2 and TRBJ1-6, with D perhaps TRBD1 (6 bases). Sequencing was done on a sample of peripheral blood. The CDR3 loop is CASSGGGLWDIGNSPLHF. CDR3 nucleotide sequence: TGTGCCAGCAGTGGAGGTGGTTTGTGGGACATAGGAAATTCACCCCTCCACTTT.